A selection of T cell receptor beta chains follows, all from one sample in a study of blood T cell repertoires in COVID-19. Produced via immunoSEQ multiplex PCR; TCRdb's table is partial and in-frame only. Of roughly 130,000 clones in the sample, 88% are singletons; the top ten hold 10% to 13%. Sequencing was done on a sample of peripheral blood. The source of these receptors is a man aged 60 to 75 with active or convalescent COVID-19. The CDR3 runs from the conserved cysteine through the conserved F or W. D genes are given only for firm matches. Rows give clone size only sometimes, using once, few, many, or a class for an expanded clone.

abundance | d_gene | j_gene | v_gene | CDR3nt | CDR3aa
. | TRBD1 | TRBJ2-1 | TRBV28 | TGTGCCAGCACCCCGGACAGGGGTCGTCGGAATGAGCAGTTCTTC | CASTPDRGRRNEQFF
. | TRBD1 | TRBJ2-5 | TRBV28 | TGTGCCAGCAGTTTCCCAGGGGACAGAGTACAAGAGACCCAGTACTTC | CASSFPGDRVQETQYF
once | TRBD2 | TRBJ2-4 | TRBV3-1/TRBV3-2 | TGTGCCAGCAGCCAGGGAGGGGCCGCCAAAAACATTCAGTACTTC | CASSQGGAAKNIQYF
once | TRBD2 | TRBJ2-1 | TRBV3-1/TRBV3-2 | TGTGCCAGCAGCCAAGATCCTAGCGGGAGGGCTGATGAGCAGTTCTTC | CASSQDPSGRADEQFF
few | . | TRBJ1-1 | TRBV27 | TGTGCCAGCAGTCGAGAGGGGGTGAACACTGAAGCTTTCTTT | CASSREGVNTEAFF
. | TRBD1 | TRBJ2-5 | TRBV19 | TGTGCCAGTAACAAAGACAGGGAAGAGACCCAGTACTTC | CASNKDREETQYF
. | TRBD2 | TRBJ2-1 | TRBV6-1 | TGTGCCAGCAGTGAAATTGGCAGAAGGGGACTAGCGGGAGTACCGGAGCAGTTCTTC | CASSEIGRRGLAGVPEQFF
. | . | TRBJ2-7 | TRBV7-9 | TGTGCCAGCAGTCTAGAGGGTGCGGGCTTCTACGAGCAGTACTTC | CASSLEGAGFYEQYF
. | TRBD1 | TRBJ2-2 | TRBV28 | TGTGCCAGCAGTCAAACCGGGACAGGGGGCGGCACCGGGGAGCTGTTTTTT | CASSQTGTGGGTGELFF
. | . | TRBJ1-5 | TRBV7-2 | TGTGCCAGCAGCTCAGGACAGTCTCATCAGCCCCAGCATTTT | CASSSGQSHQPQHF
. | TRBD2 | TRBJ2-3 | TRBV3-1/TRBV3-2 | TGTGCCAGCAGCAAAGGCGGACTAGCGGCAGATACGCAGTATTTT | CASSKGGLAADTQYF
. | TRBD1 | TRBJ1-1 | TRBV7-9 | TGTGCCAGCAGCCCCGACAGGGCGGCTGAAGCTTTCTTT | CASSPDRAAEAFF
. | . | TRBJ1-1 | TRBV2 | TGTGCCAGCAGTGAAGGCCCGGGTTTCACTGAAGCTTTCTTT | CASSEGPGFTEAFF
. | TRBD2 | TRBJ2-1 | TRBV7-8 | TGTGCCAGCAGCCCCAGTAGACTAGCGGGAGGCAATGAGCAGTTCTTC | CASSPSRLAGGNEQFF
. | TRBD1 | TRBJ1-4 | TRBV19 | TGTGCCAGTAGTAAAGACAGGGCAGCAGGAGAAAAACTGTTTTTT | CASSKDRAAGEKLFF
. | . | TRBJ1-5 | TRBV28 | TGTGCCAGCAGTCCCCCCAGGGAGGGAGGCAATCAGCCCCAGCATTTT | CASSPPREGGNQPQHF
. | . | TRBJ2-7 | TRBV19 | TGTGCCAGTAGTAAAACAGGCTACTCCTACGAGCAGTACTTC | CASSKTGYSYEQYF
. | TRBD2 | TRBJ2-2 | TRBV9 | TGTGCCAGCTTAGCGGGAGAGGGGACCGGGGAGCTGTTTTTT | CASLAGEGTGELFF
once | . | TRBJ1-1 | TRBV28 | TGTGCCAGCAGTTCGAACGGGAGGGGGACTGAAGCTTTCTTT | CASSSNGRGTEAFF
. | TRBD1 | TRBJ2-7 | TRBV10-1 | TGCGCCAGCAGTGAGTCGGGACAGGGCTCCTACGAGCAGTACTTC | CASSESGQGSYEQYF
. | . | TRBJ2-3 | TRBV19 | TGTGCCAGTAGCCCGGAGGCCCCCACAGATACGCAGTATTTT | CASSPEAPTDTQYF
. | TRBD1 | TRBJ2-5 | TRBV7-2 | TGTGCCAGCAGCTTGGACAGGGGGCGCCTGGAGACCCAGTACTTC | CASSLDRGRLETQYF
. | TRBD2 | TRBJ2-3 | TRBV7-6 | TGTGCCAGCAGCTCCTGGACTGGCGGGGGAACAGATACGCAGTATTTT | CASSSWTGGGTDTQYF
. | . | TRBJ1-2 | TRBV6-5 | TGTGCCAGCAGTTACTCTGAGGGCTATGGCTACACCTTC | CASSYSEGYGYTF
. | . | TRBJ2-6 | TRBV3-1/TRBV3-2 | TGTGCCAGCAGCCAAGGATGGGCGGGGGCCAACGTCCTGACTTTC | CASSQGWAGANVLTF
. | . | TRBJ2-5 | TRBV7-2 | TGTGCCAGCAGCTTAGCGGGAGGCCAAGAGACCCAGTACTTC | CASSLAGGQETQYF
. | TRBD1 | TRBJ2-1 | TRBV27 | TGTGCCAGCAGACCACCGGGACAGGGGCGCGGTGAGCAGTTCTTC | CASRPPGQGRGEQFF
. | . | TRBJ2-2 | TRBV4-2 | TGTGCCAGCAGCCAAGATTTCCGGCGGTCCGGGGAGCTGTTTTTT | CASSQDFRRSGELFF
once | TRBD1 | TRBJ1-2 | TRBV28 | TGTGCCAGCAGCGCCGGGACAGGCCCTTTGGGGGGCTACACCTTC | CASSAGTGPLGGYTF
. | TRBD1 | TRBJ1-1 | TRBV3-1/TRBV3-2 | TGTGCCAGCAGCCATAGAGGACAGGGGAACACTGAAGCTTTCTTT | CASSHRGQGNTEAFF
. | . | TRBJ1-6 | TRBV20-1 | TGCAGTGCTAGTAGCGTGGAGGGAGGGAATTCACCCCTCCACTTT | CSASSVEGGNSPLHF
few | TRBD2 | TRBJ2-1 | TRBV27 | TGTGCCAGCACCCTCGGACTAGCGGGAGGTAACAATGAGCAGTTCTTC | CASTLGLAGGNNEQFF
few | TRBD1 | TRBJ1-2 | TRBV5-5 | TGTGCCAGCAGCTTGCAGGGCAGGGGGCGTAACTATGGCTACACCTTC | CASSLQGRGRNYGYTF
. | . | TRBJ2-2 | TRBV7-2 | TGTGCCAGCAGCGGCGGAGGGAGGACCGGGGAGCTGTTTTTT | CASSGGGRTGELFF
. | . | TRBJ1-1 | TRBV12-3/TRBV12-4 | TGTGCCAGCAGTTTATTGGCCACTGAAGCTTTCTTT | CASSLLATEAFF
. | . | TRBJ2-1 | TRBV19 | TGTGCCAGTAGTCTGGGGAGTTCCTACAATGAGCAGTTCTTC | CASSLGSSYNEQFF
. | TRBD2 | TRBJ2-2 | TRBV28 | TGTGCCAGCGCGTTCGCAGGGAGGGCCTCCGGGGAGCTGTTTTTT | CASAFAGRASGELFF
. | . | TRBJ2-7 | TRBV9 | TGTGCCAGCAGCGACCACCAAGGCGGCAGCTCCTACGAGCAGTACTTC | CASSDHQGGSSYEQYF
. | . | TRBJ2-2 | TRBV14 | TGTGCCAGCAGCATCCGCCGGGGGGCCCTTCGGGGCGGGGAGCTGTTTTTT | CASSIRRGALRGGELFF
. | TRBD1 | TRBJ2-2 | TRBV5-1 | TGCGCCAGCAGCTTGGAGGGGGCGCAGGACACCGGGGAGCTGTTTTTT | CASSLEGAQDTGELFF